These 21 T cell receptor beta chains came from one sample sequenced in a study of Graves' ophthalmopathy and Graves' hyperthyroidism. Amplification of the TCR beta CDR3 regions used RNA transcripts (as template). HTBI primers were used in a first-round RT-PCR, which preceded a second-round multiplex PCR. In TCRdb, the multiplex PCR reads were re-called with MiXCR into one record per CDR3 protein. The repertoire holds roughly 700,000 distinct CDR3 sequences, roughly two fifths seen once, with roughly 45% in the top ten. Sequencing was carried out using peripheral blood. These receptors were collected from an adult man with Graves' ophthalmopathy.

The table lists this clonotype with many counts. This chain joins TRBV29-1 and TRBJ1-5, with D possibly matching TRBD1 (6 bases). Trimming took 7 bases from V and 9 from J, leaving 16 bases between them. There are 12 residues in the CDR3. Per the germline V gene, CDR1 is SQVTM and CDR2 is ANQGSEA. The chain's CDR3 is CSAWTDSGPQHF. The CDR3, as DNA: TGCAGCGCCTGGACAGACTCCGGGCCCCAGCATTTT.

Details on this clonotype: A much larger clone is a single base away; this may be a read error. This is likely a read error, given that the CDR3 carries no conserved phenylalanine or tryptophan at its end. The limits of the CDR3 on the DNA are not certain, so only TCRdb's listed CDR3 is given. The rearrangement links TRBV20-1 to TRBJ2-5; TRBD1 is taken as the D call from the table, unchecked against the DNA. CDR1 is DFQATT, CDR2 SNEGSKA, per germline (reference sequence). The CDR3 numbers 14 amino acids, ends counted. CDR3 region: CSATMGRARQPQHL.

On this clonotype itself: One junction end disagrees with the germline gene, perhaps due to a read error. The chain recombines TRBV10-3 with TRBJ2-2, with D perhaps assigned TRBD1 or TRBD2 (5 bases each). CDR1 is ENHRY, CDR2 SYGVKD, per germline. The CDR3 has 15 residues. CDR3 in amino acids: CASSYTTGTAGELFF. The CDR3 DNA sequence: TGTGCCAGCAGTTACACAACTGGGACGGCCGGGGAGCTGTTTTTT.

V usage is TRBV7-3 and J usage is TRBJ2-2; no firm D call. Germline lookup yields CDR1 SGHTA and CDR2 FQGTGA. Trimming shortened V by 8 bases and J by 7 bases, and 20 bases separated the two germline ends. The CDR3 spans 15 residues. CDR3 DNA sequence: TGTGCCAGCTCGAGGCTAGTTCACCCTGGCGGGGAGCTGTTTTTT. This translates into CASSRLVHPGGELFF.

The V call is TRBV6-1, the J call TRBJ1-2; D ambiguous. This CDR3 has 13 residues. CDR1 and CDR2 from the germline V gene are MNHNS and SASEGT. The germline V and J ends were trimmed by 6 bases and 5 bases, with 13 bases remaining between them. The CDR3 loop is CASSPRGYYGYTF. CDR3 nucleotide sequence: TGTGCCAGCAGCCCTCGGGGTTATTATGGCTACACCTTC.

This clonotype appeared many times. The rearrangement links TRBV14 to TRBJ2-7; TRBD1 might be the D (6 bases). Germline CDR1 SGHDN, CDR2 FVKESK. V lost 3 bases to trimming and J lost 3 bases, with 15 bases between them. The CDR3 spans 15 residues. The CDR3 reads CASSHGAGAYYEQYF. CDR3 bases: TGTGCCAGCAGCCATGGCGCAGGGGCGTACTACGAGCAGTACTTC.

This clonotype was counted many times. The CDR3 bases are TGCAGTGCTAGAGTCGTGGGGAAGACCCAGTACTTC. Protein: CSARVVGKTQYF. This sequence joins TRBV20-1 and TRBJ2-5; no clear D gene. The ends were cut back, 1 base at V and 6 bases at J, with 9 bases in the middle. The germline CDR1 and CDR2 sequences are DFQATT and SNEGSKA (reference sequence). This CDR3 has 12 amino acids.

As to this clonotype: Germline and junction disagree at one end, which may indicate a read error. V usage is TRBV19 and J usage is TRBJ2-5; 10 positions match TRBD1. Germline values: CDR1 LNHDA, CDR2 SQIVND (reference sequence). The CDR3 is 13 residues long. The CDR3: CASSRDRGEAQYF. The CDR3 DNA follows: TGTGCCAGTAGCCGGGACAGGGGAGAGGCCCAGTACTTC.

This clonotype came up many times. The chain carries TRBV20-1 and TRBJ2-7, with TRBD2 as a possible D gene (6 bases). The V gene's germline CDR1 is DFQATT and CDR2 SNEGSKA (reference sequence). V was clipped by 2 bases and J by 7 bases, with 12 bases between them. The CDR3 is 12 residues long. CDR3 sequence: CSARPSLAEQYF. CDR3 DNA sequence: TGCAGTGCTAGACCTAGTCTAGCGGAGCAGTACTTC.

This clonotype was detected a few times. The V gene is TRBV7-9, the J gene TRBJ1-2; weak D call: TRBD1 (5 bases). Germline CDR1 reads SEHNR; CDR2 reads FQNEAQ (reference sequence). Trimming shortened V by 8 bases and J by 6 bases, and 16 bases separated the two germline ends. The CDR3 is 13 amino acids. The CDR3 bases are TGTGCCAGCTCATCCCGGGGGTCCGATGGCTACACCTTC. Residues: CASSSRGSDGYTF.

This clonotype was seen at least ten times. The rearrangement links TRBV12-3 or TRBV12-4 to TRBJ1-2; perhaps TRBD1 as D (6 bases). The CDR3 loop spans 13 amino acids. Trimming removed 2 bases from V and 5 bases from J, with 9 bases in between. CDR3 sequence reads: CASSLRGAYGYTF. CDR3 sequence (DNA): TGTGCCAGCAGTTTACGGGGGGCGTATGGCTACACCTTC.

The chain is built from TRBV7-2 and TRBJ1-1; no clear D gene. Germline-derived CDR1 and CDR2 are SGHTA and FQGNSA. V lost 5 bases, J lost 8 bases, and 12 bases lay in between. CDR3 length equals 12 residues. The CDR3 coding sequence is TGTGCCAGCAGCCTACGAAAGCCAGAAGCTTTCTTT. Its protein product is CASSLRKPEAFF.

This clonotype was observed many times. The J gene is TRBJ2-7, the V gene TRBV7-9; tentatively, D is TRBD2 (6 bases). The V end was cut by 5 bases, the J end by 1 base, with 15 bases between. In germline, CDR1 is SEHNR, CDR2 FQNEAQ (reference sequence). This CDR3 spans 15 amino acids. The CDR3: CASSPNWAGSYEQYF. For the CDR3, the DNA is TGTGCCAGCAGCCCGAATTGGGCGGGATCCTACGAGCAGTACTTC.

Here the CDR3 reads CASSLRGGFQTGELFF. CDR3 bases: TGTGCCAGCAGCTTACGGGGGGGTTTTCAAACCGGGGAGCTGTTTTTT. The gene calls are TRBV7-2 and TRBJ2-2; 8 bases fit TRBD2. The CDR3 consists of 16 residues. Germline assignment: CDR1 SGHTA and CDR2 FQGNSA. Unmatched junction bases numbered 7, after V lost 2 bases and J lost 5 bases.

A few counts support this clonotype. The rearrangement joins TRBV11-2 to TRBJ2-7; the D call may be TRBD1 or TRBD2 (5 bases each). Trimming left V 5 bases short and J 3 bases short, with 14 bases between. The CDR3 spans 14 residues. CDR1 and CDR2 (germline): SGHAT, FQNNGV. The CDR3, as DNA: TGTGCCAGCAGCCAAGAATGGGGGAACTACGAGCAGTACTTC. It specifies CASSQEWGNYEQYF.

V usage is TRBV6-1 and J usage is TRBJ1-6; a possible D gene is TRBD1 (5 bases). The CDR3 runs to 16 residues. V shed 2 bases and J shed 5 bases, with 13 bases lying between them. The germline CDR1 and CDR2 sequences are MNHNS and SASEGT. The CDR3 sequence is CASSERFGTHNSPLHF. Written as DNA, the CDR3 is TGTGCCAGCAGTGAAAGATTTGGGACCCATAATTCACCCCTCCACTTT.

The chain recombines TRBV20-1 with TRBJ2-2; D is perhaps TRBD1 (6 bases). CDR3 length: 13 residues. The germline V and J ends were trimmed by 6 bases and 4 bases, with 12 bases remaining between them. CDR1 is DFQATT, CDR2 SNEGSKA, per germline (reference sequence). CDR3 in DNA: TGCAGTGCCTACAGGGTCGGCACCGGGGAGCTGTTTTTT. This codes for CSAYRVGTGELFF.

The CDR3 nucleotides read TGTGCCAGCAGCCAATCGCGGCAGGGTGAAGCTTTCTTT. This translates into CASSQSRQGEAFF. This chain links TRBV16 with TRBJ1-1, with a possible D match to TRBD1 (5 bases). The germline V and J ends were trimmed by 0 bases and 7 bases, with 9 bases remaining between them. The germline V gene has CDR1 KGHSY and CDR2 FQNENV. The CDR3 is 13 residues long.

The chain has TRBV2 and TRBJ2-5; no firm D call. Trimming removed 6 bases from V and 4 bases from J, with 15 bases in between. There are 14 residues in the CDR3. Germline V gives CDR1 SNHLY, CDR2 FYNNEI. In DNA form, the CDR3 reads TGTGCCAGCAGCACGCCTAGTTCCCTAGAGACCCAGTACTTC. Amino acids: CASSTPSSLETQYF.

In its sample, this clonotype was seen a few times. The chain combines TRBV4-3 with TRBJ1-1; D remains ambiguous. CDR1 is LGHNA, CDR2 YSLEER, per germline. V lost 1 base to trimming and J lost 4 bases, with 13 bases between them. This CDR3 has 15 amino acids. CDR3 in amino acids: CASSQGQVIGTEAFF. The CDR3, as DNA: TGCGCCAGCAGCCAAGGGCAGGTCATCGGCACTGAAGCTTTCTTT.

This clonotype was seen a few times. The chain uses TRBV19 and TRBJ1-5, with TRBD1 as a possible D gene (6 bases). V dropped 11 bases and J dropped 4 bases, with 18 bases sitting between them. Germline V gene sequence: CDR1 LNHDA, CDR2 SQIVND (reference sequence). The length of the CDR3 is 14 residues. The CDR3 reads CAPGRGTQNQPQHF. CDR3 bases: TGTGCCCCGGGGCGGGGGACACAAAATCAGCCCCAGCATTTT.